What follows is one T cell receptor beta chain and its context. The CDR3 extends over 17 amino acids. J gave up 0 bases and V 0 bases, and 4 bases lay outside the gene matches. Germline CDR1 LNHNV, CDR2 YYDKDF (reference sequence). In the original processing: Reference gene primer amplification gave nucleated cell count estimates. Sequencing used immunoSEQ multiplex PCR; TCRdb keeps in-frame clones, though not all of them. Clonal size and the V and J genes are those of that table, whereas D and trimming came from the DNA. Of 190,000 or so clones in the sample, 86% were seen once. The data derive from a study of blood T cell repertoires in COVID-19. Allocation to cohorts depended on clinical history reported by the participants.

V is TRBV15 and J is TRBJ1-5; 8 bases line up with TRBD1. The sequence derives from a young woman who had been exposed to COVID-19. The sample taken for sequencing was PBMCs or T cells enriched from blood (not recorded which). CDR3 loop: CATSREGTGYSNQPQHF. In DNA, the CDR3 is TGTGCCACCAGCAGAGAGGGGACAGGTTATAGCAATCAGCCCCAGCATTTT.